The 22 T cell receptor beta chains below were found in one sample sequenced in a study of cytomegalovirus exposure and HLA in healthy donors. The PCR employed 60 Vbeta primers together with 13 Jbeta primers. The method was immunoSEQ multiplex PCR; TCRdb's version includes in-frame clones alone and lacks a portion of them. The table records some 200,000 clones, around 62% of them present only once. Sequencing was done on a sample of PBMCs. These receptors were taken from a man aged 35-49 years in good health and CMV-seronegative.

This chain connects TRBV5-1 to TRBJ1-1; D not resolved. CDR3 size: 13 residues. Germline V gene lookup returns CDR1 SGHRS and CDR2 YFSETQ. Trimming shortened V by 4 bases and J by 0 bases, and 7 bases separated the two germline ends. The CDR3 DNA follows: TGCGCCAGCAGCCGCGTAATGAACACTGAAGCTTTCTTT. It codes for CASSRVMNTEAFF.

DNA of the CDR3: TGCAGCGTTGCGGAGAGCTCCTACGAGCAGTACTTC. It specifies CSVAESSYEQYF. V and J are TRBV29-1 and TRBJ2-7; D is unclear. CDR1 is SQVTM, CDR2 ANQGSEA, per germline. The CDR3 runs to 12 residues. With 4 bases removed from V and 0 bases from J, the gap between germline ends came to 7 bases.

The chain employs TRBV18 and TRBJ1-5, with TRBD1 as a possible D gene (5 bases). Germline V gives CDR1 KGHSH, CDR2 LQKENI. There are 18 residues in the CDR3. V gave up 3 bases and J gave up 1 base, with 19 bases separating them. CDR3 loop: CASSPREERGVSNQPQHF. CDR3 sequence (DNA): TGTGCCAGCTCACCCAGAGAAGAGCGGGGGGTGAGCAATCAGCCCCAGCATTTT. Full variable domain (missing parts from reference TRBV18 and TRBJ1-5): NAGVMQNPRHLVRRRGQEARLRCSPMKGHSHVYWYRQLPEEGLKFMVYLQKENIIDESGMPKERFSAEFPKEGPSILRIQQVVRGDSAAYFCASSPREERGVSNQPQHFGDGTRLSIL.

This chain links TRBV5-4 with TRBJ2-7; weak D call: TRBD2 (5 bases). Trimming shortened V by 4 bases and J by 5 bases, and 19 bases separated the two germline ends. The CDR3 is made up of 15 amino acids. Germline lookup yields CDR1 SGHNT and CDR2 YYREEE (reference sequence). The CDR3 loop reads CASSPALSDVHEQYF. In nucleotides, the CDR3 is TGTGCCAGCAGCCCCGCCCTTAGCGACGTCCACGAGCAGTACTTC.

This clone was found a few times. CDR3 residues: CASSPRQGYYGYTF. Here the CDR3 DNA reads TGTGCCAGCAGTCCCCGACAGGGCTACTATGGCTACACCTTC. The chain is built from TRBV6-4 and TRBJ1-2; 7 positions match TRBD1. Trimming at V came to 5 bases and at J to 3 bases, leaving 6 bases not matched to a gene. Per the germline V gene, CDR1 is MRHNA and CDR2 is SNTAGT. This CDR3 contains 14 residues.

CDR3 residues: CASSRMTANTEAFF. The DNA of the CDR3 is TGTGCCAGCAGCCGCATGACAGCGAACACTGAAGCTTTCTTT. V usage is TRBV2 and J usage is TRBJ1-1; a possible D gene is TRBD1 (5 bases). Germline CDR1 reads SNHLY; CDR2 reads FYNNEI. The germline V and J ends were trimmed by 6 bases and 1 base, with 12 bases remaining between them. The CDR3 loop spans 14 amino acids.

J is TRBJ2-7 and V is TRBV14; a weak D match, TRBD1 (5 bases). CDR3 length: 15 amino acids. Germline V lookup: CDR1 SGHDN, CDR2 FVKESK. The V end was cut by 4 bases, the J end by 5 bases, with 18 bases between. CDR3 sequence reads: CASSPRAGITNEQYF. The CDR3 coding sequence is TGTGCCAGCAGCCCTCGGGCAGGGATAACTAACGAGCAGTACTTC.

In this sample, this clone turned up a few times. The genes are TRBV30 and TRBJ1-2; 10 bases agree with TRBD1. The V gene's germline CDR1 is GTSNPN and CDR2 SVGIG (reference sequence). The CDR3 sequence is 14 residues long. The J segment lost 7 bases and the V segment lost 0 bases, leaving 5 bases of the junction unmatched. The CDR3 region has the DNA TGTGCCTGGAGTGTACTTGGGACAGGGGTTGGCTACACCTTC. Its protein product is CAWSVLGTGVGYTF.

This chain connects TRBV11-3 to TRBJ2-2, with TRBD1 matching 10 bases. Germline trimming cut 6 bases from V and 7 bases from J; bases unmatched to any gene: 5. The CDR3 length is 14 residues. Germline V gene lookup returns CDR1 SGHNT and CDR2 YENEEA. DNA for the CDR3: TGTGCCAGCAGTACCGGGACAGGGGTCGGGGAGCTGTTTTTT. It codes for CASSTGTGVGELFF.

The chain carries TRBV7-9 and TRBJ1-2; 9 positions match TRBD1. V lost 6 bases, J lost 2 bases, and 4 bases stayed unmatched. Germline lookup yields CDR1 SEHNR and CDR2 FQNEAQ (reference sequence). CDR3 length: 14 amino acids. The CDR3 spells CASRSTGGNYGYTF. The DNA of the CDR3 is TGTGCCAGCAGGTCTACAGGGGGCAACTATGGCTACACCTTC.

A note on this clone: The DNA is left out, because the CDR3 cannot be placed on it with certainty; the CDR3 is given as TCRdb lists it. V gene TRBV6-5 combines with J gene TRBJ1-5. The CDR3 length is 16 residues, termini included. In germline, CDR1 is MNHEY, CDR2 SVGAGI. CDR3 in amino acids: CASSSSRYTDNQPQHF.

J is TRBJ2-7 and V is TRBV7-9; TRBD2 matches at 7 bases. V gave up 5 bases and J gave up 3 bases; unmatched junction bases: 7. Germline assignment: CDR1 SEHNR and CDR2 FQNEAQ (reference sequence). There are 14 residues in the CDR3. The CDR3 coding sequence is TGTGCCAGCAGCCCGACTAGCCCATACTACGAGCAGTACTTC. Translated, it gives CASSPTSPYYEQYF.

This clone was observed a few times. This chain joins TRBV11-2 and TRBJ1-2; D possibly corresponds to TRBD1 (5 bases). Between the trimmed V and J ends, which lost 0 bases and 1 base, there was a span of 9 bases. CDR3 length: 15 residues. Germline V lookup: CDR1 SGHAT, CDR2 FQNNGV. The CDR3 DNA sequence: TGTGCCAGCAGCTTAGATCCCGGGGGTAACTATGGCTACACCTTC. Its translation is CASSLDPGGNYGYTF.

Comment on this clone: The germline gene is not matched at one end of the junction; a read error may be the cause. The chain employs TRBV7-7 and TRBJ2-5; 8 positions match TRBD1. There are 15 residues in the CDR3. The germline V gene has CDR1 SSHAT and CDR2 FNYEAQ (reference sequence). The CDR3 spells CASSHQGALGETQYF. DNA for the CDR3: TGTGCTAGCAGCCATCAGGGGGCCTTAGGAGAGACCCAGTACTTC.

This sequence joins TRBV2 and TRBJ2-2; 9 bases line up with TRBD1. The germline V gene encodes CDR1 SNHLY and CDR2 FYNNEI. V was pared by 11 bases and J by 5 bases, with 9 bases of the junction left unmatched. There are 14 residues in the CDR3. The CDR3 region is CARTGEDRTGELFF. CDR3 in DNA: TGTGCCCGGACAGGGGAGGATCGGACCGGGGAGCTGTTTTTT.

This chain uses TRBV7-2 with TRBJ2-7; the match to TRBD2 covers 10 bases. V shed 1 base, J shed 2 bases, and the junction held 8 bases outside the gene matches. The CDR3 covers 17 residues. In germline, CDR1 is SGHTA, CDR2 FQGNSA. CDR3 sequence (DNA): TGTGCCAGCAGCTTAGGTAGCGGGGGGATTCCGACCTACGAGCAGTACTTC. Residues: CASSLGSGGIPTYEQYF.

In this sample, this clone turned up a few times. J is TRBJ2-1 and V is TRBV14; 8 bases are shared with TRBD1. CDR1 and CDR2 from the germline V gene are SGHDN and FVKESK. V was pared by 2 bases and J by 8 bases, with 8 bases of the junction left unmatched. There are 15 residues in the CDR3. CDR3 region: CASSQIAGGGHEQFF. CDR3 coding DNA: TGTGCCAGCAGCCAAATCGCAGGGGGCGGCCATGAGCAGTTCTTC.

A few counts support this clone. The V call is TRBV19, the J call TRBJ1-1; no clear D gene. This CDR3 region has 13 residues. The V gene lost 5 bases and the J gene lost 0 bases, with 7 bases spanning the gap. CDR1 is LNHDA and CDR2 is SQIVND in the germline V gene (reference sequence). The CDR3 nucleotides read TGTGCCAGTAGTCTGACAATGAACACTGAAGCTTTCTTT. Residues: CASSLTMNTEAFF.

The chain uses TRBV7-8 and TRBJ2-3, with TRBD1 matching 7 bases. V gave up 3 bases and J gave up 4 bases; unmatched junction bases: 4. The CDR3 runs 14 residues. Per the germline V gene, CDR1 is SGHVS and CDR2 is FQNEAQ. The CDR3, as DNA: TGTGCCAGCAGCTTTCAAGGGGGCGCAGATACGCAGTATTTT. Its protein is CASSFQGGADTQYF.

The chain links TRBV5-1 to TRBJ1-2; 7 bases agree with TRBD1. Trimming removed 4 bases from V and 7 bases from J; junction bases left unmatched: 13. Per germline, CDR1 SGHRS and CDR2 YFSETQ. This CDR3 is 15 amino acids long. CDR3 sequence reads: CASSITTGAEGGYTF. For the CDR3, the DNA is TGCGCCAGCAGCATAACAACAGGGGCTGAGGGTGGCTACACCTTC.

The chain is built from TRBV7-9 and TRBJ2-7; 7 positions agree with TRBD1. This CDR3 spans 15 amino acids. Germline V gene sequence: CDR1 SEHNR, CDR2 FQNEAQ (reference sequence). The junction had 6 bases not matched to a gene; V was cut back by 4 bases and J by 0 bases. The CDR3 sequence: CASSSRTGTSYEQYF. The CDR3 coding sequence is TGTGCCAGCAGCTCCCGGACAGGAACCTCCTACGAGCAGTACTTC.

This clone was seen a handful of times. For the CDR3, the DNA is TGTGCCAGTAGTAGCTCGGGGAACTCCTACAATGAGCAGTTCTTC. This gives the protein CASSSSGNSYNEQFF. V is TRBV19 and J is TRBJ2-1; D is possibly TRBD2 (5 bases). From germline, CDR1 is LNHDA and CDR2 SQIVND (reference sequence). The ends were cut back, 4 bases at V and 0 bases at J, with 10 bases in the middle. The CDR3 has 15 residues.